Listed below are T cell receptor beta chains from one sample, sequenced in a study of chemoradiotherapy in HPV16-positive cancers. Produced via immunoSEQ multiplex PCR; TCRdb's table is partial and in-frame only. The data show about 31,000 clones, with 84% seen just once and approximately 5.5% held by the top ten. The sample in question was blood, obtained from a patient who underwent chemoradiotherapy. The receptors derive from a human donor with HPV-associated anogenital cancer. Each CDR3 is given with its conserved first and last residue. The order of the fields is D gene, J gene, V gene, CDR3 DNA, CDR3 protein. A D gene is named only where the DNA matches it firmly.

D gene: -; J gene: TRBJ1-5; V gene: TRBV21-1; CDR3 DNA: TGTGCCAGCACCAACCGGGGGCAGGGTAGTTGCCAGCCCCAGCATTTT; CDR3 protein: CASTNRGQGSCQPQHF
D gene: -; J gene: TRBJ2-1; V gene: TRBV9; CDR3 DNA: TGTGCCAGCAGCGTAGGCACCGCGCCTATGAATGAGCAGTTCTTC; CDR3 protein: CASSVGTAPMNEQFF
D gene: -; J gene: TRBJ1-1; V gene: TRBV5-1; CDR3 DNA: TGCGCCAGCCGAGGGTTGGCTGAAGCTTTCTTT; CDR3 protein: CASRGLAEAFF
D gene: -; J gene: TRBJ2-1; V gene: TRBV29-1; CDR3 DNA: TGCAGCGTTTTCGGGTTAAGCTCCTACAATGAGCAGTTCTTC; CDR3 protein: CSVFGLSSYNEQFF
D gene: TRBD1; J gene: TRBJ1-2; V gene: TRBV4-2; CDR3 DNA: TGTGCCAGCAGCCAAGATCGACAGGGAGCCTATGGCTACACCTTC; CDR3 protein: CASSQDRQGAYGYTF
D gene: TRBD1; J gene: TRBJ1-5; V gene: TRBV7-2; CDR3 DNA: TGTGCCAGCAGCTTGTCACAGGGGTCCAATCAGCCCCAGCATTTT; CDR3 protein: CASSLSQGSNQPQHF
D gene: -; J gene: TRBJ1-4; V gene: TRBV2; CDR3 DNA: TGTGCCAGCAGTGAATCCCGGGACACCTCTAATGAAAAACTGTTTTTT; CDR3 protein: CASSESRDTSNEKLFF
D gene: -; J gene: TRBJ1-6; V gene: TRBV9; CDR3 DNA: TGTGCCAGCAGCCCGCTTTGGGGGGGGCCGGCCCTCCACTTT; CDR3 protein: CASSPLWGGPALHF
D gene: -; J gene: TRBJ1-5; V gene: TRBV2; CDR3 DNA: TGTGCCAGCACCAAGGGGGGGACTCTGACGGTGCAGCCCCAGCATTTT; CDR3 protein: CASTKGGTLTVQPQHF
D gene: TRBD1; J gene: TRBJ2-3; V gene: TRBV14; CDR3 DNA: TGTGCCAGCAGTCCAGGGGGCGCCTTCACAGATACGCAGTATTTT; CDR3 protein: CASSPGGAFTDTQYF
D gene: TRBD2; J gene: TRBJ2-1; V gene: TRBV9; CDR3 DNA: TGTGCCAGCAGCGTAGGAACGGGGGGGCCGGGTGAGCAGTTCTTC; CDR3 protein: CASSVGTGGPGEQFF
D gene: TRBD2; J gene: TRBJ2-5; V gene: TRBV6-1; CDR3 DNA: TGTGCCAGCAGTGAAGCGAATAGCGGGGGGGCCAGGGAGACCCAGTACTTC; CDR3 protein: CASSEANSGGARETQYF
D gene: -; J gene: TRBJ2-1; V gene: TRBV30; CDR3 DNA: TGTGCCTGGAGTGGTTCTTTGGGTGAGCAGTTCTTC; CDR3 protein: CAWSGSLGEQFF
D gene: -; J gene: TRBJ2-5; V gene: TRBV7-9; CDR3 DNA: TGTGCCAGCAGCTTAGCGCGGCAAGAGACCCAGTACTTC; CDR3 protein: CASSLARQETQYF
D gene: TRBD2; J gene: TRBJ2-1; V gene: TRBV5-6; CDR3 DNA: TGTGCCAGCAGCTTGGGACTAGCGGCCTTTGAGCAGTTCTTC; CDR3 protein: CASSLGLAAFEQFF
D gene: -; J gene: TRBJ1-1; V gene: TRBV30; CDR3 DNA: TGTGCCTGGAGTAGGGGGGGGAACACTGAAGCTTTCTTT; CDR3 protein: CAWSRGGNTEAFF
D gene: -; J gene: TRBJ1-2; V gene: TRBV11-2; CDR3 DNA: TGTGCCAGCAGCTTAGATCCCAAAAAAGCCGGCTACACCTTC; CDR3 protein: CASSLDPKKAGYTF
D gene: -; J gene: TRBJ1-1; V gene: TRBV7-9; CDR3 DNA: TGTGCCAGCAGCTTGCTGACAGCGAACACTGAAGCTTTCTTT; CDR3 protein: CASSLLTANTEAFF